These 24 T cell receptor beta chains were all obtained from the same sample, sequenced in a study of metastatic and nonmetastatic thyroid tumors. TCRdb re-called the PCR reads via MiXCR. The data show roughly 39,000 clones, approximately 44% seen once. No treatment had been given to any patient before thyroid surgery. Input material: tumor tissue. The receptors originated from a male donor with papillary thyroid cancer or a benign thyroid nodule (not recorded which). Some clones in this sample may be carry-over from other donors' samples.

The chain couples TRBV20-1 to TRBJ2-7; 10 bases match TRBD2. The ends lost 6 bases at V and 2 bases at J; junction bases unmatched: 4. CDR3 length: 13 residues. Germline V gives CDR1 DFQATT, CDR2 SNEGSKA (reference sequence). In nucleotides, the CDR3 is TGCAGTGCCCCTACTAGCGGGGCCTACGAGCAGTACTTC. The encoded protein is CSAPTSGAYEQYF.

This chain links TRBV11-2 with TRBJ2-3, with a tentative D call TRBD2 (7 bases). Between the trimmed V and J ends, which lost 3 bases and 6 bases, there was a span of 19 bases. Per the germline V gene, CDR1 is SGHAT and CDR2 is FQNNGV. The CDR3 totals 16 residues. The CDR3 DNA follows: TGTGCCAGCAGCTTGGGGGCACTGCGGGAGAAGGATACGCAGTATTTT. The encoded protein is CASSLGALREKDTQYF.

This clone was seen a handful of times. This chain joins TRBV28 and TRBJ2-1, with TRBD2 matching 10 bases. There are 14 residues in the CDR3. Losses at the gene ends were 7 bases for V and 2 bases for J; bases not matched to a gene: 2. The germline gives CDR1 MDHEN, CDR2 SYDVKM. The CDR3 DNA reads as TGTGCCAGCAAGCGGGAGGGGACCTACAATGAGCAGTTCTTC. It encodes CASKREGTYNEQFF.

The V call is TRBV2, the J call TRBJ2-1; 8 nucleotides agree with TRBD2. J lost 0 bases, V lost 6 bases, and 4 bases had no gene match. The CDR3 consists of 15 residues. Germline values: CDR1 SNHLY, CDR2 FYNNEI. The CDR3 DNA reads as TGTGCCAGCAGCCCAAGCGGGAGCTCCTACAATGAGCAGTTCTTC. Protein product: CASSPSGSSYNEQFF.

The chain uses TRBV11-3 and TRBJ2-2, with 7 bases fitting TRBD1. CDR3 length: 16 amino acids. With 1 base clipped from V and 3 bases from J, the junction kept 5 bases outside the gene matches. Germline V CDR1 and CDR2: SGHNT, YENEEA. DNA for the CDR3: TGTGCCAGCAGCTTAGCCGACAGGGTGGACACCGGGGAGCTGTTTTTT. This gives the protein CASSLADRVDTGELFF.

This clone showed up just a few times. The chain links TRBV2 to TRBJ2-1; D unclear. V lost 3 bases, J lost 6 bases, and 9 bases lay in between. This CDR3 has 13 residues. CDR1 is SNHLY, CDR2 FYNNEI, per germline. CDR3 loop: CASSDQLINEQFF. The CDR3 DNA is TGTGCCAGCAGTGATCAACTGATCAATGAGCAGTTCTTC.

This sequence joins TRBV30 and TRBJ2-2; 8 bases are a match to TRBD2. Germline CDR1 reads GTSNPN; CDR2 reads SVGIG (reference sequence). J lost 2 bases, V lost 1 base, and 3 bases had no gene match. The CDR3 totals 15 residues. Here the CDR3 DNA reads TGTGCCTGGAGTGGATTAGCGGGAAACACCGGGGAGCTGTTTTTT. This translates into CAWSGLAGNTGELFF.

The sample holds a few counts of this clone. The chain carries TRBV27 and TRBJ2-3, with 10 bases lining up with TRBD2. The V segment lost 2 bases and the J segment 3 bases; nucleotides outside the gene matches: 2. The CDR3 consists of 15 residues. Germline-derived CDR1 and CDR2 are MNHEY and SMNVEV (reference sequence). The CDR3 here is CASSLVGLATDTQYF. CDR3 nucleotide sequence: TGTGCCAGCAGTTTAGTGGGACTAGCGACAGATACGCAGTATTTT.

V is TRBV5-1 and J is TRBJ2-1, with TRBD2 identical over 8 bases. Trimming cost V 4 bases and J 14 bases; bases outside gene matches: 11. The CDR3 runs to 13 residues. Germline lookup yields CDR1 SGHRS and CDR2 YFSETQ. The CDR3 is CASSPEQAGVKFF. The CDR3 nucleotides read TGCGCCAGCAGCCCGGAACAAGCGGGAGTGAAGTTCTTC.

V gene TRBV7-6 combines with J gene TRBJ2-7, with 10 bases fitting TRBD2. V gave up 4 bases and J gave up 5 bases; unmatched junction bases: 5. Germline loops: CDR1 SGHVS, CDR2 FNYEAQ. The CDR3 sequence is 14 residues long. This CDR3 is CASSSLAGDHEQYF. The CDR3 DNA sequence: TGTGCCAGCAGCTCGCTAGCGGGAGACCACGAGCAGTACTTC.

This clone turned up a few times. CDR3 amino acids: CSADRGEYF. The CDR3 DNA sequence: TGCAGTGCTGACAGGGGAGAGTACTTC. V usage is TRBV20-1 and J usage is TRBJ2-7, with 8 nucleotides matching TRBD1. V shed 5 bases, J shed 11 bases, and the junction held 2 bases outside the gene matches. CDR3 length equals 9 residues. Germline values: CDR1 DFQATT, CDR2 SNEGSKA (reference sequence).

V and J are TRBV4-2 and TRBJ2-3, with D possibly matching TRBD2 (6 bases). The CDR3 totals 14 residues. Germline V lookup: CDR1 LGHNA, CDR2 YNFKEQ. Trimming pared 0 bases from V and 7 bases from J, leaving 11 bases between. Here the CDR3 DNA reads TGTGCCAGCAGCCAAGATCGCGGGGACTATACGCAGTATTTT. It translates to CASSQDRGDYTQYF.

This clone showed up just a few times. This chain connects TRBV6-1 to TRBJ2-7, with D maybe TRBD1 (6 bases). Trimming shortened V by 5 bases and J by 3 bases, and 11 bases separated the two germline ends. Germline CDR1 reads MNHNS; CDR2 reads SASEGT. There are 13 residues in the CDR3. The CDR3: CASSPDSRYEQYF. In nucleotides, the CDR3 is TGTGCCAGCAGTCCGGACAGCCGCTACGAGCAGTACTTC.

The V call is TRBV20-1, the J call TRBJ1-2; D is possibly TRBD1 (6 bases). Trimming removed 0 bases from V and 9 bases from J, with 14 bases in between. Germline V CDR1 and CDR2: DFQATT, SNEGSKA (reference sequence). CDR3 size: 13 residues. The CDR3 DNA sequence: TGCAGTGCTAGAGACGGGGGACATGGTAGCTACACCTTC. Amino acids: CSARDGGHGSYTF.

The chain recombines TRBV11-2 with TRBJ2-2, with D possibly called TRBD1 or TRBD2 (5 bases each). Germline-derived CDR1 and CDR2 are SGHAT and FQNNGV. Trimming removed 7 bases from V and 1 base from J, with 10 bases in between. The CDR3 runs to 14 residues. DNA of the CDR3: TGTGCCAGCAAGGGGAGTCTGAACACCGGGGAGCTGTTTTTT. It codes for CASKGSLNTGELFF.

This clone was counted a single time. J is TRBJ2-7 and V is TRBV11-3; D may be TRBD2 (5 bases). Germline V lookup: CDR1 SGHNT, CDR2 YENEEA. The CDR3 is made up of 13 amino acids. Deletions cut 4 bases from V and 4 bases from J, with 11 bases between. The CDR3 protein is CASSSEGLYEQYF. CDR3 nucleotide sequence: TGTGCCAGCAGCTCAGAAGGACTGTACGAGCAGTACTTC. Full variable domain (outside the CDR3, taken from reference TRBV11-3 and TRBJ2-7): EAGVVQSPRYKIIEKKQPVAFWCNPISGHNTLYWYLQNLGQGPELLIRYENEEAVDDSQLPKDRFSAERLKGVDSTLKIQPAELGDSAVYLCASSSEGLYEQYFGPGTRLTVT.

This clone was seen only a few times. The chain combines TRBV28 with TRBJ2-7; tentative D call: TRBD1 (6 bases). The CDR3 totals 13 residues. The germline CDR1 and CDR2 sequences are MDHEN and SYDVKM. V was clipped by 7 bases and J by 5 bases, with 15 bases between them. The CDR3 nucleotides read TGTGCCAGCATCGTCAGGGGTGGGCACGAGCAGTACTTC. Translating gives CASIVRGGHEQYF.

The chain has TRBV6-6 and TRBJ2-7; D is ambiguous. The germline V gene has CDR1 MNHNY and CDR2 SVGAGI (reference sequence). V was shortened by 2 bases and J by 2 bases, with 10 bases between the two germline ends. The CDR3 spans 14 residues. CDR3 coding DNA: TGTGCCAGCAGTTACGGTTCGATTGCCTACGAGCAGTACTTC. This codes for CASSYGSIAYEQYF.

This clone was seen only a few times. This chain uses TRBV6-1 with TRBJ1-2; 9 bases align to TRBD1. CDR1 is MNHNS and CDR2 is SASEGT in the germline V gene. Losses at the gene ends were 6 bases for V and 4 bases for J; bases not matched to a gene: 12. The CDR3 is 16 amino acids. CDR3 bases: TGTGCCAGCAGGCGACCTAAGGGACAGGGAGGCTATGGCTACACCTTC. Protein product: CASRRPKGQGGYGYTF.

This clone was seen more than once but under ten times. This chain uses TRBV12-3 or TRBV12-4 with TRBJ1-5, with unresolved D. This CDR3 is built from 12 residues. V lost 6 bases and J 5 bases, leaving 8 bases between the germline ends. The CDR3 sequence is CASRGLDQPQHF. CDR3 coding DNA: TGTGCCAGCAGAGGACTCGATCAGCCCCAGCATTTT.

The rearrangement links TRBV11-2 to TRBJ1-3; D possibly corresponds to TRBD1 (6 bases). Germline loops: CDR1 SGHAT, CDR2 FQNNGV. V lost 5 bases to trimming and J lost 2 bases, with 13 bases between them. The CDR3 spans 15 residues. DNA of the CDR3: TGTGCCAGCAGCCGATCGGGACAACCTGGAAACACCATATATTTT. Protein sequence: CASSRSGQPGNTIYF. The whole variable domain, remainder taken from reference TRBV11-2 and TRBJ1-3, is EAGVAQSPRYKIIEKRQSVAFWCNPISGHATLYWYQQILGQGPKLLIQFQNNGVVDDSQLPKDRFSAERLKGVDSTLKIQPAKLEDSAVYLCASSRSGQPGNTIYFGEGSWLTVV.

The genes are TRBV20-1 and TRBJ1-5; a weak D match, TRBD1 (5 bases). Germline CDR1 and CDR2: DFQATT and SNEGSKA (reference sequence). This CDR3 is built from 17 residues. The V gene lost 1 base and the J gene lost 5 bases, with 21 bases spanning the gap. The CDR3 loop reads CSARVEMAKGPDQPQHF. CDR3 sequence (DNA): TGCAGTGCTAGAGTAGAAATGGCTAAGGGACCGGATCAGCCCCAGCATTTT.

The chain employs TRBV20-1 and TRBJ1-5, with no clear D. Between the trimmed V and J ends, which lost 2 bases and 0 bases, there was a span of 11 bases. The CDR3 runs to 15 residues. The germline V gene encodes CDR1 DFQATT and CDR2 SNEGSKA (reference sequence). The CDR3 bases are TGCAGTGCTAGACTTCGGCCGGATAGCAATCAGCCCCAGCATTTT. Protein: CSARLRPDSNQPQHF.

This clone occurred a few times. A read error may account for a junction end that differs from germline. V and J are TRBV29-1 and TRBJ2-5; TRBD1 agrees at 12 bases. Germline CDR1 and CDR2: SQVTM and ANQGSEA. The CDR3 runs 13 residues. The CDR3 reads CSVPGQGAETLYF. The CDR3 DNA sequence: TGCAGCGTACCGGGACAGGGGGCTGAGACCCTGTACTTC.